Shown below are 17 T cell receptor beta chains from a single sample sequenced in a study of T cells expressing NK-cell markers. TCRdb reprocessed the 5' RACE reads, keeping one entry per CDR3 protein, no DNA. The sample's table shows 250,000 to 300,000 distinct CDR3 sequences. Sequenced input: blood T cells: a sorted CD56 or NKG2C T cell subset, CD4+ or CD8+ T cells, or bulk PBMC T cells (not recorded which). All receptors come from a woman between 18 and 70 years old in good health.

The V call is TRBV28, the J call TRBJ1-2; lacking DNA, the TRBD1 call made by TCRdb goes unchecked. Germline lookup yields CDR1 MDHEN and CDR2 SYDVKM. The CDR3 consists of 17 residues. CDR3 in amino acids: CASSPRRRQVANYGYTF.

J is TRBJ1-3 and V is TRBV6-5; the TRBD1 assignment by TCRdb is unverifiable without DNA. This CDR3 has 16 amino acids. Germline V gene lookup returns CDR1 MNHEY and CDR2 SVGAGI. CDR3 residues: CASSYSSGTGGNTIYF.

The gene calls are TRBV20-1 and TRBJ2-3; TCRdb selects TRBD1, and the lack of DNA leaves this call unchecked. The CDR3 runs to 16 residues. Germline values: CDR1 DFQATT, CDR2 SNEGSKA (reference sequence). CDR3 sequence: CSAEDREWVGTDTQYF.

The chain joins TRBV10-3 to TRBJ2-1; TCRdb's D gene call, TRBD1, goes unchecked for lack of DNA. CDR1 and CDR2 from the germline V gene are ENHRY and SYGVKD. This CDR3 has 17 residues. The CDR3: CAIRDAKRQGDLGEQFF.

CDR3 residues: CASKAWQGAGNEQFF. V is TRBV2 and J is TRBJ2-1; with no DNA, the TCRdb D assignment of TRBD1 cannot be verified. This CDR3 spans 15 amino acids. Germline V CDR1 and CDR2: SNHLY, FYNNEI.

This chain connects TRBV20-1 to TRBJ2-1; the D gene TCRdb calls, TRBD2, cannot be checked with no DNA. This CDR3 has 14 residues. The V gene's germline CDR1 is DFQATT and CDR2 SNEGSKA (reference sequence). The CDR3 sequence is CSASGSLSYNEQFF.

The chain uses TRBV6-2 or TRBV6-3 and TRBJ2-6. CDR1 MNHEY and CDR2 SVGEGT come from the germline V gene. This CDR3 is 15 amino acids long. The CDR3 sequence: CASTEPLPGANVLTF.

The rearrangement joins TRBV12-3 or TRBV12-4 to TRBJ1-2; TCRdb reports TRBD1, a call that lacks DNA to check it against. The CDR3 is 14 amino acids. This chain's CDR3 is CASRPSQGNYGYTF.

The genes are TRBV6-1 and TRBJ2-7; TCRdb picks TRBD1, but there is no DNA to check that call. CDR3 length: 13 amino acids. Germline V gene lookup returns CDR1 MNHNS and CDR2 SASEGT. Here the CDR3 reads CASYRQGANEQYF.

CDR3 in amino acids: CASSLDWLAGGHNEQFF. The chain joins TRBV7-9 to TRBJ2-1; the D gene TCRdb calls, TRBD2, cannot be checked with no DNA. CDR1 is SEHNR, CDR2 FQNEAQ, per germline (reference sequence). This CDR3 comprises 17 residues.

This sequence joins TRBV14 and TRBJ2-1; the D call from TCRdb, TRBD2, cannot be confirmed without DNA. The CDR3 is 16 residues long. Germline V gives CDR1 SGHDN, CDR2 FVKESK. The CDR3 region is CASSHSRESSYNEQFF.

The chain is built from TRBV15 and TRBJ1-3. The CDR3 runs to 15 residues. The germline V gene has CDR1 LNHNV and CDR2 YYDKDF (reference sequence). The CDR3 protein is CATSRDKGSGNTIYF.

The J gene is TRBJ1-1, the V gene TRBV3-1. CDR3 length equals 13 residues. Germline CDR1 is LGHDT and CDR2 is YNNKEL (reference sequence). This CDR3 is CASSQRVATEAFF.

The chain recombines TRBV20-1 with TRBJ1-4; TCRdb names TRBD1, which stays unverified in the absence of DNA. Germline V CDR1 and CDR2: DFQATT, SNEGSKA (reference sequence). The CDR3 totals 14 residues. The CDR3 spells CSAPSGPIYEKLFF.

The chain uses TRBV24-1 and TRBJ2-3; lacking DNA, the TRBD1 call made by TCRdb goes unchecked. Germline CDR1 and CDR2: KGHDR and SFDVKD. The CDR3 has 16 residues. CDR3 in amino acids: CATSETRGAGLDTQYF.

The rearrangement joins TRBV7-2 to TRBJ2-5; TCRdb's D call of TRBD1 is untestable without DNA. CDR1 and CDR2 from the germline V gene are SGHTA and FQGNSA. The CDR3 extends over 14 amino acids. The CDR3 region is CASSLGGPEETQYF.

The V call is TRBV6-5, the J call TRBJ1-3. CDR1 MNHEY and CDR2 SVGAGI come from the germline V gene. CDR3 length: 16 amino acids. CDR3 sequence reads: CASSYSTRSSGNTIYF.